What follows describes a single TCR beta chain. The antigen is undetermined. The sample belongs to a study of cytotoxic CD8 clonotypes in ibrutinib-treated CLL. About the research overall: Included were approximately 10 relapsed/refractory and 15 treatment-naive patients, of whom roughly 17 were IGHV unmutated. Study results and caveats: Relative to age-matched healthy donors, clonality at baseline was higher, and it tracked circulating CD8+ T-cell counts. Stable or contracted on treatment, public clonotypes were also uncommon.

Here immunoSEQ multiplex PCR was the method, and the copy in TCRdb shows in-frame clones only, minus some. The sample contains about 68,000 clones, approximately 70% of which appear only once. V trimming: 5 bases; J trimming: 0 bases; junction bases outside the gene matches: 7. The CDR3 spans 16 residues. Germline loops: CDR1 SGHTA, CDR2 FQGTGA. The rearrangement links TRBV7-3 to TRBJ2-3, with TRBD2 matching 8 bases. Sequenced material: PBMCs, taken after 12 months of ibrutinib treatment. The clonotype was recovered from a human donor with chronic lymphocytic leukemia. CDR3 residues: CASSPLAGASTDTQYF. As DNA, the CDR3 is TGTGCCAGCAGCCCCCTAGCGGGTGCTAGCACAGATACGCAGTATTTT.